The clone carrying this T cell receptor (beta chain) came up many times. The antigen is undetermined. V lost 1 base, J lost 0 bases, and 7 bases lay in between. Germline assignment: CDR1 SEHNR and CDR2 FQNEAQ (reference sequence). CDR3 length: 15 residues. The data derive from a study of regulatory T cells in long-lasting Graves disease. Relying on iRepertoire HTBI primers and Arm-PCR of CDR3 regions, the team built TCR beta libraries. TCRdb recomputed calls from the multiplex PCR reads with MiXCR, one row per CDR3 protein. Found here are around 250,000 distinct CDR3 sequences, 18% of them singletons; the top ten hold around 13%. The time point here: newly diagnosed GD, antithyroid drugs for less than 3 months. Isolated PBMC RNA provided the starting material for the TCR library. Broader study findings: The researchers studied only peripheral blood, not thyroid tissue. Persistent patients shared more public clonotypes (2,741) than newly diagnosed patients (about 1,000).

The same specimen was also included in a second study, on T cells in Graves' hyperthyroidism and ophthalmopathy.

This sequence joins TRBV7-9 and TRBJ1-5; no clear D. Sequencing used peripheral blood mononuclear cells (PBMCs), obtained at new diagnosis, from a patient treated with antithyroid drugs. This TCR came from a woman aged 25 to 39 with Graves disease. CDR3 in amino acids: CASSLDGNSNQPQHF. DNA for the CDR3: TGTGCCAGCAGCTTAGATGGAAATAGCAATCAGCCCCAGCATTTT.